This T cell receptor beta chain was recorded in a study of T cell changes during pregnancy in multiple sclerosis. This table comes from immunoSEQ multiplex PCR, and its TCRdb copy is limited to in-frame clones, with some not included. The sample lists tens of thousands of clones; 93% were seen once. This CDR3 contains 16 residues. J gave up 6 bases and V 1 base, and 6 bases lay outside the gene matches. Germline V gene data show CDR1 as LNHDA and CDR2 as SQIVND (reference sequence). J is TRBJ2-2 and V is TRBV19; 9 bases are shared with TRBD1. Sequences were derived from CD8+ T cells from peripheral blood mononuclear cells, sampled in the second trimester of pregnancy. This clonotype was obtained from a female donor with multiple sclerosis, enrolled in a pregnancy study. CDR3 DNA: TGTGCCAGTAGTATAGGACAGGGGGTCGCTCCCGGGGAGCTGTTTTTT. Its translation: CASSIGQGVAPGELFF.